In this sample, the clone carrying this T cell receptor beta chain turned up many times. V lost 5 bases, J lost 9 bases, and 10 bases lay in between. The CDR3 has 11 amino acids. CDR1 and CDR2 (germline): MNHNY, SVGAGI (reference sequence). Measured with immunoSEQ multiplex PCR; TCRdb has only the in-frame clones, and not every one. This table holds approximately 110,000 clones, around 80% found once. The data were taken from a study of blood T cell repertoires in COVID-19. Study-wide context: The cDNA or gDNA used as material had been derived from T cells, B-cell-depleted T cells, or PBMCs.

The clonotype was recovered from a man in his 70s with active or convalescent COVID-19. The rearrangement links TRBV6-6 to TRBJ1-2; D is undetermined. Sequenced material: peripheral blood. The CDR3 DNA sequence: TGTGCCAGCAGTCCGGAGAAGCGCTACACCTTC. It codes for CASSPEKRYTF.